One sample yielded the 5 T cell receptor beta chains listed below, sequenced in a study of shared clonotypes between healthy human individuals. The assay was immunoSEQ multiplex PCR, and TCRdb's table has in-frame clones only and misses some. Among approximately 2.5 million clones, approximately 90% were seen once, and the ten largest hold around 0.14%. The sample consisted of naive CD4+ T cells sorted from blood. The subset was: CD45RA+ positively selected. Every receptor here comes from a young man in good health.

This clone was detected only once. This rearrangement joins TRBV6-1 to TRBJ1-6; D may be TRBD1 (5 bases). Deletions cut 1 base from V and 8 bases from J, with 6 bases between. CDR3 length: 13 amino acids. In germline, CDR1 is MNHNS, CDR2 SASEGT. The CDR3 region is CASSEGDYSPLHF. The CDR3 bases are TGTGCCAGCAGTGAAGGGGACTATTCACCCCTCCACTTT.

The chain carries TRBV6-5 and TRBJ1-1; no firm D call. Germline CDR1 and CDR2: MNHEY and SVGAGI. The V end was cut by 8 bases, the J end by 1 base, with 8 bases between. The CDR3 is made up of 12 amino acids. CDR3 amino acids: CASHRGNTEAFF. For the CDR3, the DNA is TGTGCCAGCCACCGCGGGAACACTGAAGCTTTCTTT.

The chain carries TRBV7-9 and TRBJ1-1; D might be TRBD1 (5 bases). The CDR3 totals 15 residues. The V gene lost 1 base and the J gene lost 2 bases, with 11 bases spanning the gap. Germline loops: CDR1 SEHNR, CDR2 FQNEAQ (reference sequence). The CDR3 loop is CASSLVPGINTEAFF. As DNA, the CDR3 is TGTGCCAGCAGCTTAGTGCCAGGGATTAACACTGAAGCTTTCTTT.

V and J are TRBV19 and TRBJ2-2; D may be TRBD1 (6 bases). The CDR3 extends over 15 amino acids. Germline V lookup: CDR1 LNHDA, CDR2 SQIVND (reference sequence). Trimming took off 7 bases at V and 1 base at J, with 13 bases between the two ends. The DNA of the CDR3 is TGTGCCAGTAAAGGCAGGGGAAAGAACACCGGGGAGCTGTTTTTT. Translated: CASKGRGKNTGELFF. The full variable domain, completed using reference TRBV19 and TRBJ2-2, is DGGITQSPKYLFRKEGQNVTLSCEQNLNHDAMYWYRQDPGQGLRLIYYSQIVNDFQKGDIAEGYSVSREKKESFPLTVTSAQKNPTAFYLCASKGRGKNTGELFFGEGSRLTVL.

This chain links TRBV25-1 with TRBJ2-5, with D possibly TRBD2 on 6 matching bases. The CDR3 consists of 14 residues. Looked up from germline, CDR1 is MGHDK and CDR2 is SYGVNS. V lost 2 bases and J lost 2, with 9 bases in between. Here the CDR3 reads CASSEHGRQETQYF. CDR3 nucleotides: TGTGCCAGCAGTGAACACGGGAGACAAGAGACCCAGTACTTC.